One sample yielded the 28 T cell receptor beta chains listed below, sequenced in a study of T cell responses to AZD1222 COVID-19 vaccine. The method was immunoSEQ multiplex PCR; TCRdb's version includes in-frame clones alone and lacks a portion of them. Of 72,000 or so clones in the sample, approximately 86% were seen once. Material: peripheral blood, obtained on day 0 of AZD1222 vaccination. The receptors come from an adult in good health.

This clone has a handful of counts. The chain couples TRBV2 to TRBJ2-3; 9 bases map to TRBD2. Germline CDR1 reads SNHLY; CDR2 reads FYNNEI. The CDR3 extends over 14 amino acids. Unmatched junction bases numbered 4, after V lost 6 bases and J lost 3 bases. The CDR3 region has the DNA TGTGCCAGCAGGCCACTAGCGGGTACAGATACGCAGTATTTT. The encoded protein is CASRPLAGTDTQYF.

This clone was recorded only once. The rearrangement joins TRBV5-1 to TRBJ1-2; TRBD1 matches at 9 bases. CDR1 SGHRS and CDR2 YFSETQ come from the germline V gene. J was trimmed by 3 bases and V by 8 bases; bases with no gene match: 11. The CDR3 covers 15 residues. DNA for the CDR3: TGCGCCAGTTCGTATAGGACAGGGGCAGACTATGGCTACACCTTC. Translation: CASSYRTGADYGYTF. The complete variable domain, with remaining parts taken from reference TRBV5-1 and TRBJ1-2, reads KAGVTQTPRYLIKTRGQQVTLSCSPISGHRSVSWYQQTPGQGLQFLFEYFSETQRNKGNFPGRFSGRQFSNSRSEMNVSTLELGDSALYLCASSYRTGADYGYTFGSGTRLTVV.

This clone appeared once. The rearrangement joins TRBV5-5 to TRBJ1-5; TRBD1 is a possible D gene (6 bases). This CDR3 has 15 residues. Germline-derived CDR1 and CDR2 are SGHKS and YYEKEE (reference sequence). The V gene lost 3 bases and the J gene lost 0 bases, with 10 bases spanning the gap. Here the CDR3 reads CASSSDSNSNQPQHF. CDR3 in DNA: TGTGCCAGCAGCTCGGACAGCAATAGCAATCAGCCCCAGCATTTT. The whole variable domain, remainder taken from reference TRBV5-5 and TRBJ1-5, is DAGVTQSPTHLIKTRGQQVTLRCSPISGHKSVSWYQQVLGQGPQFIFQYYEKEERGRGNFPDRFSARQFPNYSSELNVNALLLGDSALYLCASSSDSNSNQPQHFGDGTRLSIL.

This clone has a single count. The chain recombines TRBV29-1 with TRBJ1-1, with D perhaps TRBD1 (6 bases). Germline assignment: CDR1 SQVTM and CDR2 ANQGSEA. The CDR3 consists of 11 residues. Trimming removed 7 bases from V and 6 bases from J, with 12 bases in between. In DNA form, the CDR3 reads TGCAGCGCACAGGGAAGCCCTGAAGCTTTCTTT. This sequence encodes CSAQGSPEAFF.

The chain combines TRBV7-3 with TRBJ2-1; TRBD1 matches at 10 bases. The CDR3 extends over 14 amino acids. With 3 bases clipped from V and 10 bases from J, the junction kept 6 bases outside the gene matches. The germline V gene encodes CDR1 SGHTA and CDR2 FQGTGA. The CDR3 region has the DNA TGTGCCAGCAGCTTGGGACAGGGGTTAGGAGAGCAGTTCTTC. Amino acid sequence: CASSLGQGLGEQFF.

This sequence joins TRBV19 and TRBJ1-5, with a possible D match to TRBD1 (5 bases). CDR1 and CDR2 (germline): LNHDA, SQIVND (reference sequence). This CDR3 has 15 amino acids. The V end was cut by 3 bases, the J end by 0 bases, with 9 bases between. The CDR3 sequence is CASSIAGGSNQPQHF. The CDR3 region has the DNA TGTGCCAGTAGTATTGCGGGGGGTAGCAATCAGCCCCAGCATTTT.

CDR3 sequence reads: CASSIGAAFF. The DNA for the CDR3 is TGTGCCAGTAGTATCGGTGCAGCTTTCTTT. The gene calls are TRBV19 and TRBJ1-1; D remains ambiguous. Trimming removed 3 bases at V and 10 bases at J, with 6 bases between. Germline V gene sequence: CDR1 LNHDA, CDR2 SQIVND (reference sequence). The CDR3 sequence is 10 residues long.

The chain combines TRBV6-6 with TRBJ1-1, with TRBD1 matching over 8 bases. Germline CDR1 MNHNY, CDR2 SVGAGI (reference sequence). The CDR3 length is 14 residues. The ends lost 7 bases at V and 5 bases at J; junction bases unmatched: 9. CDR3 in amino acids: CASIVDRGGTEAFF. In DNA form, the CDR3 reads TGTGCCAGCATCGTAGACAGGGGAGGGACTGAAGCTTTCTTT.

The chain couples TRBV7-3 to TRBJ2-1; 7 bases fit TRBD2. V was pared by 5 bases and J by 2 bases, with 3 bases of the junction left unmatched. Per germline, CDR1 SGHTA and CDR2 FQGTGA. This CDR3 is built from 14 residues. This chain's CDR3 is CASSTGLPYNEQFF. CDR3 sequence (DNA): TGTGCCAGCAGCACGGGACTACCCTACAATGAGCAGTTCTTC.

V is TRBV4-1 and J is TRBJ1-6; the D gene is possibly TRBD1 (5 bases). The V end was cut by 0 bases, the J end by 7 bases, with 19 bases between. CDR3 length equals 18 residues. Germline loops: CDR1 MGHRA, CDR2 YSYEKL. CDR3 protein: CASSQDLIRRRDNSPLHF. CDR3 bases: TGCGCCAGCAGCCAAGATCTTATCCGCCGCAGGGACAATTCACCCCTCCACTTT.

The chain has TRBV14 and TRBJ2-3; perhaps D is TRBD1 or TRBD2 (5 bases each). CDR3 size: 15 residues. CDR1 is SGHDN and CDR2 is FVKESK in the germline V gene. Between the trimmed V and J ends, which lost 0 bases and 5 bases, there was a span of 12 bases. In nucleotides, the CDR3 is TGTGCCAGCAGCCAAGATCAATATGGGGGAGATACGCAGTATTTT. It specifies CASSQDQYGGDTQYF.

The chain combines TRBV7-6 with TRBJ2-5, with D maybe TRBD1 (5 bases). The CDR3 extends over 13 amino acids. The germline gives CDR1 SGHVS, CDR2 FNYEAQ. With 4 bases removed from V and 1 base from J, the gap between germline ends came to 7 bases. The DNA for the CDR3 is TGTGCCAGCAGCTGGACAATCCAAGAGACCCAGTACTTC. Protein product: CASSWTIQETQYF. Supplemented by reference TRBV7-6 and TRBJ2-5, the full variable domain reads GAGVSQSPRYKVTKRGQDVALRCDPISGHVSLYWYRQALGQGPEFLTYFNYEAQQDKSGLPNDRFSAERPEGSISTLTIQRTEQRDSAMYRCASSWTIQETQYFGPGTRLLVL.

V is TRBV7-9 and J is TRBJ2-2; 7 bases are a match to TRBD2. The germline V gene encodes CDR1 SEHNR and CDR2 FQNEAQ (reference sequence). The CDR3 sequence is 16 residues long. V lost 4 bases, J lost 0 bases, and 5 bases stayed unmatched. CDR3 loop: CASSSQAGSNTGELFF. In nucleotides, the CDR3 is TGTGCCAGCAGCTCCCAAGCGGGGTCGAACACCGGGGAGCTGTTTTTT.

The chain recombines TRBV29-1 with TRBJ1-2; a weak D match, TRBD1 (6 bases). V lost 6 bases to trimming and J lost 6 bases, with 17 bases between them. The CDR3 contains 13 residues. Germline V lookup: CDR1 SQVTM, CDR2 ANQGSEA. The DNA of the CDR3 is TGCAGCGTCTCCCGAGGGGGAGTCAATGGCTACACCTTC. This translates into CSVSRGGVNGYTF.

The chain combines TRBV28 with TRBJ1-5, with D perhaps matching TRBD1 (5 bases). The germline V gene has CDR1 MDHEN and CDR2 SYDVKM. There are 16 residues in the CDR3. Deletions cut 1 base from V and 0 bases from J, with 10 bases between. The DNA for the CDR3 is TGTGCCAGCAGTTTATTCCCAGACAGTAGCAATCAGCCCCAGCATTTT. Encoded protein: CASSLFPDSSNQPQHF.

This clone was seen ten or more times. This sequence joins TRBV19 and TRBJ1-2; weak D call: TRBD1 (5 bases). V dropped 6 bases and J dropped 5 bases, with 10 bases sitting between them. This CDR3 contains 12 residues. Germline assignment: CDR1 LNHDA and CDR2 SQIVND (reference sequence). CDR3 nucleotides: TGTGCCAGTAGCACAGACAGTTATGGCTACACCTTC. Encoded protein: CASSTDSYGYTF.

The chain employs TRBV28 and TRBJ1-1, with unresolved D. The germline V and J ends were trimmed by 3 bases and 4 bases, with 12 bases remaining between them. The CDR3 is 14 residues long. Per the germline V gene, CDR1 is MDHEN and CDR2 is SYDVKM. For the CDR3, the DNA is TGTGCCAGCAGTTTGAGGGATGGTTTCACTGAAGCTTTCTTT. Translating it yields CASSLRDGFTEAFF.

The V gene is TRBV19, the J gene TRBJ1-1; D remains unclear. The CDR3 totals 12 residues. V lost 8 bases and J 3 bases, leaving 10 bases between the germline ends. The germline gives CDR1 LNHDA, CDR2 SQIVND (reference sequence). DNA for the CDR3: TGTGCCAGTTCGTTACGGGACACTGAAGCTTTCTTT. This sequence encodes CASSLRDTEAFF.

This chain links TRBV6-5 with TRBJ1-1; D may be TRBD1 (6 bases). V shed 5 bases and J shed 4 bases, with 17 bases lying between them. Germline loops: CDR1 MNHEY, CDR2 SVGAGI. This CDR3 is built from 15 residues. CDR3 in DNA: TGTGCCAGCAGTCCGGGGGCCCAAAGCGGCACTGAAGCTTTCTTT. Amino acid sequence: CASSPGAQSGTEAFF.

The chain's CDR3 is CACHREGKAFF. The CDR3 bases are TGTGCCTGCCACAGGGAGGGGAAAGCTTTCTTT. V and J are TRBV30 and TRBJ1-1; tentative D call: TRBD1 (6 bases). Germline CDR1 GTSNPN, CDR2 SVGIG (reference sequence). Trimming took 6 bases from V and 9 from J, leaving 14 bases between them. CDR3 length: 11 residues. Looking up the rest from reference TRBV30 and TRBJ1-1 gives the full variable domain: SQTIHQWPATLVQPVGSPLSLECTVEGTSNPNLYWYRQAAGRGLQLLFYSVGIGQISSEVPQNLSASRPQDRQFILSSKKLLLSDSGFYLCACHREGKAFFGQGTRLTVV.

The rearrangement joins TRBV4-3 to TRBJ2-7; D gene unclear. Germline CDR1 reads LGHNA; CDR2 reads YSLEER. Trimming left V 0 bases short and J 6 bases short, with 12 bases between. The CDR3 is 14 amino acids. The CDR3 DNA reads TGCGCCAGCAGCCAAGATAAGGATATGGGCGAGCAGTACTTC. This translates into CASSQDKDMGEQYF.

The CDR3 here is CASSEYTSGRNTEAFF. The CDR3 coding sequence is TGTGCCAGCAGTGAATATACATCGGGGAGGAACACTGAAGCTTTCTTT. The chain combines TRBV25-1 with TRBJ1-1; D ambiguous. CDR1 and CDR2 (germline): MGHDK, SYGVNS. The CDR3 totals 16 residues. V was pared by 0 bases and J by 1 base, with 12 bases between. Full variable domain (missing parts from reference TRBV25-1 and TRBJ1-1): EADIYQTPRYLVIGTGKKITLECSQTMGHDKMYWYQQDPGMELHLIHYSYGVNSTEKGDLSSESTVSRIRTEHFPLTLESARPSHTSQYLCASSEYTSGRNTEAFFGQGTRLTVV.

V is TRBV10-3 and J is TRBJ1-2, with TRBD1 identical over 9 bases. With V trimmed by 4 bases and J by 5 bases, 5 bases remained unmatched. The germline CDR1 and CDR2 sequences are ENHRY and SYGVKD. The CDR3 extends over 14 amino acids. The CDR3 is CAISGRTGAYGYTF. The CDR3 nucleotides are TGTGCCATCAGTGGTAGGACAGGGGCTTATGGCTACACCTTC.

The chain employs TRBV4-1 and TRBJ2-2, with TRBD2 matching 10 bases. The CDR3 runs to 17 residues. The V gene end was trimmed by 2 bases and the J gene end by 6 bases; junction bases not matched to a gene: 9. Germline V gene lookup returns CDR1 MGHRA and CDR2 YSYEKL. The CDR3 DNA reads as TGCGCCAGCAGCCAACAACCTAGCGGGAGTTTGTCCGGGGAGCTGTTTTTT. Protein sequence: CASSQQPSGSLSGELFF.

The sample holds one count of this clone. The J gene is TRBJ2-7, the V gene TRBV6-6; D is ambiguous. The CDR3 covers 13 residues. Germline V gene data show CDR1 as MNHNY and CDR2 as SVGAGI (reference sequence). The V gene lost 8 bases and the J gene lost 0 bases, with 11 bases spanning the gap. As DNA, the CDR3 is TGTGCCAGCCGGCTCCCGGCCTCCTACGAGCAGTACTTC. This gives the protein CASRLPASYEQYF.

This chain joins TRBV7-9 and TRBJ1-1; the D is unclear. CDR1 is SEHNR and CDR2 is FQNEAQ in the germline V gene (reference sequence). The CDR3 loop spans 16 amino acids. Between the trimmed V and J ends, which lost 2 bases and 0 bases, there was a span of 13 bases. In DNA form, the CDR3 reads TGTGCCAGCAGCTTAAGGATCCGATCGTTGAACACTGAAGCTTTCTTT. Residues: CASSLRIRSLNTEAFF.

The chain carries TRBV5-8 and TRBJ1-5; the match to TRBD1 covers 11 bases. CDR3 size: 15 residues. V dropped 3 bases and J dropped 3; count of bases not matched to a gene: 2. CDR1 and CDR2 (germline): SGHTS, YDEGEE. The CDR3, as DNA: TGTGCCAGCAGCTCGGGACAGGGGGACAATCAGCCCCAGCATTTT. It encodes CASSSGQGDNQPQHF.

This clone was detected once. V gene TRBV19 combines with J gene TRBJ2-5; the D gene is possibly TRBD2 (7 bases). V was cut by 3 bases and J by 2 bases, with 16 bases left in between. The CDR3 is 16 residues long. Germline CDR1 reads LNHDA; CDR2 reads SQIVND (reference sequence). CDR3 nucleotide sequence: TGTGCCAGTAGTATTGATGGAGCGGGACAACAAGAGACCCAGTACTTC. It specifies CASSIDGAGQQETQYF.